This T cell receptor (beta chain) was identified during a study of T cell responses to AZD1222 COVID-19 vaccine. About the research overall: The study pooled second doses at about 4 or about 12 weeks.

The CDR3 loop spans 16 amino acids. Germline CDR1 and CDR2: SGHNT and YENEEA. V was pared by 2 bases and J by 3 bases, with 6 bases of the junction left unmatched. Turning to this clone: Its specificity is unknown.

TCRdb's copy holds only in-frame clones and misses some; the assay was immunoSEQ multiplex PCR. The repertoire includes roughly 97,000 clones, about 87% of them detected once, and less than 9.5% sits in the top ten. General observations from the study: The study found Spike-specific TCR breadth and depth rose after two AZD1222 doses. Baseline serostatus was positive in only a handful of AZD1222 recipients. Donors were largely white British and mainly female; clonal diversity was possibly underestimated.

The sequenced sample was peripheral blood, obtained on day 0 of AZD1222 vaccination. J is TRBJ2-2 and V is TRBV11-3; 7 positions match TRBD1. The receptor's source is an adult in good health. CDR3 in DNA: TGTGCCAGCAGCTTAAGGGCAGGGGGATACACCGGGGAGCTGTTTTTT. Encoded protein: CASSLRAGGYTGELFF.